This T cell receptor (beta chain) was found in a study of naive and memory T cell subsets. Overall study findings and caveats: Naive repertoires, especially CD8, held a few larger clonotypes, possibly memory cells re-expressing CD45RA.

From the second PCR step, alpha and beta chains were amplified apart. Cells stained for CD3, CD4, CD8, CD45RA, CD27 and viability were sorted into four CD45RA/CD27 subsets. To note about this clonotype: Its matching antigen is unknown.

Between the trimmed V and J ends, which lost 5 bases and 0 bases, there was a span of 10 bases. The CDR3 contains 14 residues. Germline V gene sequence: CDR1 LGHDT, CDR2 YNNKEL (reference sequence). An equimolar mix of two oligonucleotides served as the beta constant-region primer for TRBC1 and TRBC2. Nested alpha and beta constant-region primers with the SP2 primer drove four PCR rounds on ligated cDNA. MiXCR, applied by TCRdb to the UMI-ligation and nested PCR reads, yields one record per CDR3 protein. Here the sample spans 150,000 or so distinct CDR3 sequences, approximately 22% being singletons. What was sequenced was naive CD4+ T cells from blood. This TCR derives from a human donor in good health. The rearrangement links TRBV3-1 to TRBJ1-1, with a tentative D call TRBD1 (6 bases). As DNA, the CDR3 is TGTGCCAGCAGCTACAGGGACATGAACACTGAAGCTTTCTTT. Translating it yields CASSYRDMNTEAFF.